Included here is one T cell receptor beta chain sequence, with context. The antigen is undetermined. TCRdb's copy holds only in-frame clones and misses some; the assay was immunoSEQ multiplex PCR. The sample consists of over 80,000 clones, approximately 90% of them appearing once. Unmatched junction bases numbered 2, after V lost 0 bases and J lost 0 bases. Germline CDR1 is SGHTA and CDR2 is FQGNSA. This CDR3 comprises 16 residues. The sample comes from a study of T cell responses to AZD1222 COVID-19 vaccine. Findings and limits, study-wide: Only six people who got AZD1222 tested seropositive at baseline. Sampled repertoires all dated from after the peak T cell response.

The source of this sequence is an adult in good health. The V call is TRBV7-2, the J call TRBJ2-1; TRBD2 agrees at 7 bases. Sequenced here: peripheral blood, sampled on day 0 of AZD1222 vaccination. The DNA for the CDR3 is TGTGCCAGCAGCTTAGCTCTAGCGGTCTCCTACAATGAGCAGTTCTTC. Its translation is CASSLALAVSYNEQFF.